The present entry profiles one T cell receptor (beta chain) with its context. It lacks a known antigen. Per-nucleotide qualities are absent, and no much larger clonotype sits a single base away. The source of the sample is a study of CD8 T cells in ankylosing spondylitis (dated by TCRdb to 2016 to 2017). Concerning the study at large: The study profiled T cell receptor beta repertoires in healthy donors and ankylosing spondylitis patients to find disease-linked TCR variants. The whole study cohort included roughly 110 healthy donors and 25 ankylosing spondylitis patients. Peripheral blood was sampled, and synovial fluid was also collected from ankylosing spondylitis patients.

Sequencing instrument: Illumina HiSeq 2500. Quantitative 5'-RACE with molecular barcodes was the method used to prepare the TCR beta libraries. Turning to the authors' computational methods: A new computational method, built on a probabilistic model of VDJ rearrangement, was used to identify disease-linked TCR variants. TCRdb reprocessed the public reads (quality trimming at Q25 with fastp, clone calling with MiXCR) and kept in-frame beta chains. Duplicate CDR3 protein sequences are folded into a single record with the most common DNA and genes. TCRdb, not the original authors, processed these V and J calls. The sample table contains about 220,000 distinct CDR3 sequences; only one count was recorded for around 7.9% of them. The ten largest make up 14% of the sample. Overall results and qualifications from the work: Significant enrichment of the disease-linked clones was reported in matched synovial fluid samples from ankylosing spondylitis patients. Blood from ankylosing spondylitis patients appeared to be characterized by a TCR beta motif composed of about eight highly homologous amino acid variants. Some TCR beta motif variants had previously been reported in synovial fluid and blood of reactive arthritis patients, which suggested common disease-initiation mechanisms. A CD8+ phenotype was shown by the disease-linked clones, which were found at relatively low frequencies in peripheral blood.

V drops 6 bases and J drops 6 bases, leaving 17 bases in between. Sequences SNHLY (CDR1) and FYNNEI (CDR2) are obtained from the germline V gene. The CDR3 runs 14 residues from the cysteine to the phenylalanine. CDR3 DNA is the only sequence kept; it has 42 bases, read in frame from the first base. The sequenced sample was blood, either unsorted or a sorted T cell fraction (not recorded which). This chain is built from TRBV2 and TRBJ2-5; the D segment could be TRBD1, given 6 matching bases. The clonotype comes from a male donor with ankylosing spondylitis. CDR3 protein: CASSIPGHVKTQYF. The DNA sequence is TGTGCCAGCAGCATACCGGGACATGTCAAGACCCAGTACTTC.